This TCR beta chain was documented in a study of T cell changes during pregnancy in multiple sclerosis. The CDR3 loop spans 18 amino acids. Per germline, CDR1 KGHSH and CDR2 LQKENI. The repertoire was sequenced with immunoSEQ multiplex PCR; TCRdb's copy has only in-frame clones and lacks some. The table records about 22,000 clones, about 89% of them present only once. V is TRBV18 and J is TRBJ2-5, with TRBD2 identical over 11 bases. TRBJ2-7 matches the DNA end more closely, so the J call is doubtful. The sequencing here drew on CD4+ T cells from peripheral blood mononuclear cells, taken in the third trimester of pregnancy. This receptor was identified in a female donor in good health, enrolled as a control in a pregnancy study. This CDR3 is CASSPQGSLAGGVHEQYF. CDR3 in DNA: TGTGCCAGCTCACCTCAGGGATCCCTAGCGGGGGGCGTCCACGAGCAGTACTTC.